A single sample is the source of the 25 T cell receptor beta chains below, sequenced in a study of blood T cell repertoires in COVID-19. TCRdb's copy holds only in-frame clones and misses some; the assay was immunoSEQ multiplex PCR. The top ten hold more than 10% of the sample, which has about 210,000 clones, approximately 82% seen once. Sequenced: peripheral blood. These receptors came from a woman between 35 and 50 years old with acute or convalescent COVID-19.

The chain employs TRBV18 and TRBJ2-4; 8 nucleotides align to TRBD1. The CDR3 covers 15 residues. From germline, CDR1 is KGHSH and CDR2 LQKENI. V dropped 6 bases and J dropped 6; count of bases not matched to a gene: 10. The CDR3 protein is CASSPDQGAGNIQYF. In nucleotides, the CDR3 is TGTGCCAGCTCGCCCGATCAGGGGGCTGGAAACATTCAGTACTTC.

The chain couples TRBV4-3 to TRBJ2-1, with 7 bases lining up with TRBD2. Unmatched junction bases numbered 4, after V lost 4 bases and J lost 7 bases. The CDR3 runs 13 residues. The germline V gene has CDR1 LGHNA and CDR2 YSLEER. CDR3 in amino acids: CASSRDSGNEQFF. The CDR3 DNA reads TGCGCCAGCAGCCGAGATAGCGGGAATGAGCAGTTCTTC.

The chain has TRBV29-1 and TRBJ1-1; 9 nucleotides agree with TRBD1. Germline CDR1 and CDR2: SQVTM and ANQGSEA. The CDR3 runs to 11 residues. Unmatched junction bases numbered 3, after V lost 7 bases and J lost 6 bases. Here the CDR3 DNA reads TGCAGCGAGGGGACAGGGTCTGAAGCTTTCTTT. This gives the protein CSEGTGSEAFF. The full variable domain, rest sourced from reference TRBV29-1 and TRBJ1-1, is SAVISQKPSRDICQRGTSLTIQCQVDSQVTMMFWYRQQPGQSLTLIATANQGSEATYESGFVIDKFPISRPNLTFSTLTVSNMSPEDSSIYLCSEGTGSEAFFGQGTRLTVV.

The CDR3 coding sequence is TGTGCCAGCAGTTACTCTGACAGGGTCCAGGGCTACACCTTC. Translation gives CASSYSDRVQGYTF. The chain employs TRBV6-5 and TRBJ1-2, with 7 bases that match TRBD1. The germline V gene encodes CDR1 MNHEY and CDR2 SVGAGI. Trimming cost V 0 bases and J 8 bases; bases outside gene matches: 6. The CDR3 runs to 14 residues.

The sample holds one count of this clone. V usage is TRBV7-2 and J usage is TRBJ2-3; D unresolved. CDR1 is SGHTA and CDR2 is FQGNSA in the germline V gene. V lost 4 bases, J lost 4 bases, and 12 bases lay in between. This CDR3 has 14 amino acids. CDR3 coding DNA: TGTGCCAGCAGCTCTGAGCCCCCACCAGATACGCAGTATTTT. Protein product: CASSSEPPPDTQYF.

The rearrangement joins TRBV13 to TRBJ1-4; the D is unclear. Germline values: CDR1 PRHDT, CDR2 FYEKMQ (reference sequence). The ends were cut back, 5 bases at V and 6 bases at J, with 13 bases in the middle. This CDR3 spans 14 amino acids. Written as DNA, the CDR3 is TGTGCCAGCAGCCTCTCCCCCCGGGATGAAAAACTGTTTTTT. As protein: CASSLSPRDEKLFF. Full variable domain (outside the CDR3, taken from reference TRBV13 and TRBJ1-4): AAGVIQSPRHLIKEKRETATLKCYPIPRHDTVYWYQQGPGQDPQFLISFYEKMQSDKGSIPDRFSAQQFSDYHSELNMSSLELGDSALYFCASSLSPRDEKLFFGSGTQLSVL.

The chain combines TRBV5-1 with TRBJ1-1; TRBD1 agrees at 7 bases. With 1 base clipped from V and 1 base from J, the junction kept 4 bases outside the gene matches. Germline-derived CDR1 and CDR2 are SGHRS and YFSETQ. The CDR3 covers 15 residues. Here the CDR3 reads CASSLTTGQNTEAFF. The CDR3 region has the DNA TGCGCCAGCAGCTTGACGACAGGGCAGAACACTGAAGCTTTCTTT.

The chain links TRBV19 to TRBJ2-7; D is possibly TRBD2 (6 bases). The CDR3 has 13 amino acids. The V gene's germline CDR1 is LNHDA and CDR2 SQIVND (reference sequence). Trimming took 3 bases from V and 6 from J, leaving 12 bases between them. The CDR3 DNA follows: TGTGCCAGTAGTATTACTAGCTATAGCGAGCAGTACTTC. Amino acids: CASSITSYSEQYF.

CDR3 bases: TGTGCCAGCAGCCAAAGACTAGCGGGAGTAGAGGAGCAGTACTTC. Its protein product is CASSQRLAGVEEQYF. The chain links TRBV11-2 to TRBJ2-7; TRBD2 matches at 12 bases. Germline-derived CDR1 and CDR2 are SGHAT and FQNNGV. This CDR3 is built from 15 residues. V dropped 5 bases and J dropped 7; count of bases not matched to a gene: 9.

The chain uses TRBV4-1 and TRBJ2-5; D remains unclear. The CDR3 contains 15 residues. The ends were cut back, 1 base at V and 1 base at J, with 10 bases in the middle. Germline CDR1 reads MGHRA; CDR2 reads YSYEKL. As DNA, the CDR3 is TGCGCCAGCAGCCAAGGGTCCCAGATCCAAGAGACCCAGTACTTC. This gives the protein CASSQGSQIQETQYF.

The V and J genes are TRBV12-3 or TRBV12-4 and TRBJ2-7, with 7 bases lining up with TRBD1. V lost 3 bases, J lost 4 bases, and 3 bases stayed unmatched. This CDR3 has 13 amino acids. CDR3 in amino acids: CASSFRGPYEQYF. The CDR3 coding sequence is TGTGCCAGCAGTTTTAGGGGGCCGTACGAGCAGTACTTC.

The V call is TRBV27, the J call TRBJ2-7; the D gene is possibly TRBD1 (6 bases). V was trimmed by 6 bases and J by 0 bases, leaving 12 bases between them. CDR1 is MNHEY, CDR2 SMNVEV, per germline (reference sequence). The CDR3 has 14 amino acids. CDR3 amino acids: CASSFQGFSYEQYF. In DNA form, the CDR3 reads TGTGCCAGCAGCTTCCAGGGGTTCTCCTACGAGCAGTACTTC.

The chain joins TRBV7-2 to TRBJ2-1; 9 bases match TRBD2. V lost 5 bases, J lost 8 bases, and 19 bases stayed unmatched. The germline gives CDR1 SGHTA, CDR2 FQGNSA. The CDR3 contains 18 residues. The CDR3 nucleotides are TGTGCCAGCAGCCTAAGACTACGAGTAGCGGGAGAAGGCGATGAGCAGTTCTTC. Protein sequence: CASSLRLRVAGEGDEQFF.

This clone was seen more than once but under ten times. The chain combines TRBV14 with TRBJ1-1; D remains ambiguous. This CDR3 has 13 amino acids. With 1 base removed from V and 4 bases from J, the gap between germline ends came to 7 bases. In germline, CDR1 is SGHDN, CDR2 FVKESK. The DNA of the CDR3 is TGTGCCAGCAGCCAAGTCCGGGGCACTGAAGCTTTCTTT. This gives the protein CASSQVRGTEAFF.

The chain has TRBV29-1 and TRBJ2-3, with D perhaps matching TRBD2 (5 bases). Deletions cut 3 bases from V and 2 bases from J, with 9 bases between. Germline CDR1 SQVTM, CDR2 ANQGSEA. This CDR3 is 13 amino acids long. DNA of the CDR3: TGCAGCGTTGAGGAGGCAGTCACAGATACGCAGTATTTT. This sequence encodes CSVEEAVTDTQYF.

The chain recombines TRBV2 with TRBJ1-2; 8 bases fit TRBD1. This CDR3 spans 14 amino acids. In germline, CDR1 is SNHLY, CDR2 FYNNEI. J was trimmed by 6 bases and V by 4 bases; bases with no gene match: 7. This CDR3 reads CASSGRSQGDGYTF. The CDR3 DNA reads as TGTGCCAGCAGTGGCCGTTCACAGGGGGATGGCTACACCTTC.

V usage is TRBV18 and J usage is TRBJ2-7, with D possibly TRBD2 on 7 matching bases. The CDR3 is made up of 15 amino acids. Germline assignment: CDR1 KGHSH and CDR2 LQKENI. Trimming left V 0 bases short and J 4 bases short, with 13 bases between. Here the CDR3 reads CASSPPNREGYEQYF. CDR3 nucleotides: TGTGCCAGCTCACCACCCAACAGGGAGGGGTACGAGCAGTACTTC.

The chain employs TRBV18 and TRBJ1-3; a possible D gene is TRBD1 (5 bases). The CDR3 is 13 amino acids. V lost 6 bases, J lost 8 bases, and 14 bases lay in between. Looked up from germline, CDR1 is KGHSH and CDR2 is LQKENI. The CDR3 loop is CASSRDRGDTIYF. The DNA of the CDR3 is TGTGCCAGCTCCCGGGACCGGGGGGACACCATATATTTT.

This clone has only one observation. J is TRBJ1-1 and V is TRBV7-3; no definite D call. CDR3 size: 13 residues. Germline V gene sequence: CDR1 SGHTA, CDR2 FQGTGA. Between the trimmed V and J ends, which lost 2 bases and 6 bases, there was a span of 10 bases. CDR3 nucleotide sequence: TGTGCCAGCAGCTTACAGGTGTGGTCTGAAGCTTTCTTT. Amino acids: CASSLQVWSEAFF. Complete variable domain (other parts from reference TRBV7-3 and TRBJ1-1): GAGVSQTPSNKVTEKGKYVELRCDPISGHTALYWYRQSLGQGPEFLIYFQGTGAADDSGLPNDRFFAVRPEGSVSTLKIQRTERGDSAVYLCASSLQVWSEAFFGQGTRLTVV.

In this sample, this clone turned up once. The gene calls are TRBV10-3 and TRBJ2-7, with 10 nucleotides matching TRBD1. Germline assignment: CDR1 ENHRY and CDR2 SYGVKD. V lost 10 bases, J lost 4 bases, and 10 bases stayed unmatched. The CDR3 length is 14 residues. The CDR3 is CATTQPGQGYEQYF. DNA of the CDR3: TGTGCCACCACTCAGCCGGGACAGGGGTACGAGCAGTACTTC.

V and J are TRBV4-2 and TRBJ1-1, with D possibly TRBD1 on 6 matching bases. The V end was cut by 0 bases, the J end by 5 bases, with 22 bases between. Germline V gene lookup returns CDR1 LGHNA and CDR2 YNFKEQ. The CDR3 consists of 18 residues. CDR3 nucleotide sequence: TGTGCCAGCAGCCAAGATTATGCGCGGGAGGGGGGTAGAACTGAAGCTTTCTTT. Protein sequence: CASSQDYAREGGRTEAFF.

The chain joins TRBV9 to TRBJ1-2; D unresolved. The V gene lost 0 bases and the J gene lost 4 bases, with 13 bases spanning the gap. This CDR3 comprises 15 residues. Germline V lookup: CDR1 SGDLS, CDR2 YYNGEE. CDR3 nucleotides: TGTGCCAGCAGCGTAGTTAAGTACCCGGGCTATGGCTACACCTTC. Protein: CASSVVKYPGYGYTF.

CDR3 loop: CASSQGRRSPTGELFF. The CDR3 nucleotides are TGTGCCAGCAGCCAAGGAAGGCGGTCACCCACCGGGGAGCTGTTTTTT. V is TRBV3-1 (or the pseudogene TRBV3-2) and J is TRBJ2-2; D ambiguous. Germline lookup yields CDR1 LGHDT and CDR2 YNNKEL (reference sequence). V was clipped by 1 base and J by 4 bases, with 13 bases between them. CDR3 size: 16 residues.

This clone appeared a single time. V usage is TRBV11-2 and J usage is TRBJ2-3, with TRBD1 as a possible D gene (6 bases). Trimming removed 2 bases at V and 2 bases at J, with 8 bases between. Germline V gives CDR1 SGHAT, CDR2 FQNNGV. The CDR3 loop spans 14 amino acids. In nucleotides, the CDR3 is TGTGCCAGCAGCTTAAGGGACATCACAGATACGCAGTATTTT. This encodes CASSLRDITDTQYF.

This rearrangement joins TRBV19 to TRBJ1-5, with D tentatively TRBD1 (6 bases). V was pared by 6 bases and J by 6 bases, with 15 bases between. Per germline, CDR1 LNHDA and CDR2 SQIVND (reference sequence). The length of the CDR3 is 14 residues. The CDR3 region has the DNA TGTGCCAGTAGATTTAACAGGGAATTTCAGCCCCAGCATTTT. This sequence encodes CASRFNREFQPQHF.